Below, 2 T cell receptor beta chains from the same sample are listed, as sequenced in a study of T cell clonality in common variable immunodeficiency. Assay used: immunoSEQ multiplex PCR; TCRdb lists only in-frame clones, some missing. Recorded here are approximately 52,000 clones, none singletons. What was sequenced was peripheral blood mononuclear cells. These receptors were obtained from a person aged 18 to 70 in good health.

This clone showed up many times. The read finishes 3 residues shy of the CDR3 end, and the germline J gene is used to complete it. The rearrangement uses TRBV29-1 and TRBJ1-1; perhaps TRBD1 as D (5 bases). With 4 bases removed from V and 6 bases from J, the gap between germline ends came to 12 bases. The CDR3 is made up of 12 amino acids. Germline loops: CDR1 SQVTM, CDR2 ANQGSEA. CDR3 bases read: TGCAGCGTTGTTAGGGGAAGCGCTGAA. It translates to CSVVRGSAE. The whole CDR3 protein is CSVVRGSAEAFF. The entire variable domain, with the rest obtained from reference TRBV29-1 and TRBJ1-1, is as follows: SAVISQKPSRDICQRGTSLTIQCQVDSQVTMMFWYRQQPGQSLTLIATANQGSEATYESGFVIDKFPISRPNLTFSTLTVSNMSPEDSSIYLCSVVRGSAEAFFGQGTRLTVV.

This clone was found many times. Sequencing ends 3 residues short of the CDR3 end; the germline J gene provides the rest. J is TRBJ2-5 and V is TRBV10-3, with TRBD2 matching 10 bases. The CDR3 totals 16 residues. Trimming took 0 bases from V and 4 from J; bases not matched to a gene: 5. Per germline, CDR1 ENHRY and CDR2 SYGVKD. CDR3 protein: CAISESSSGRRETQYF. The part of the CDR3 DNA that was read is TGTGCCATCAGTGAGTCGTCTAGCGGGAGACGAGAGACC.